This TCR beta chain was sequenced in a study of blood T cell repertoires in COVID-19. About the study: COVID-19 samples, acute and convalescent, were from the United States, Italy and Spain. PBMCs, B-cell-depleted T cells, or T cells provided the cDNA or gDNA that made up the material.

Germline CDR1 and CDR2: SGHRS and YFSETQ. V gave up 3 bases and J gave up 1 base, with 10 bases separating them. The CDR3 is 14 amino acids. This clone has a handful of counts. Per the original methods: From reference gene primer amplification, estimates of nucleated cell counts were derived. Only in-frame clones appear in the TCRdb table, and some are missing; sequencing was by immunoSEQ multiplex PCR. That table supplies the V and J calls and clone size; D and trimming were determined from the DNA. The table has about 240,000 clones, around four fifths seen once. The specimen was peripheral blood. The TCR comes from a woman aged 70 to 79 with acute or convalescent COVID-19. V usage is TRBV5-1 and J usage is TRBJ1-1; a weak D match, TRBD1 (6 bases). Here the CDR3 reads CASSSDRANTEAFF. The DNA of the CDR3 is TGCGCCAGCAGCTCGGACAGAGCGAACACTGAAGCTTTCTTT.